This TCR beta chain was recovered during a study of molecular identifiers for immune sequencing clone quantification. Study information: Replicates split RNA from approximately 22,000 or 94,000 naive CD8 cells five ways, and the researchers sequenced four portions. Study-level points and caveats: Clones above 20 RNA copies contained over 97% of effector molecules but under 1% of naive ones.

This clonotype has a handful of counts. Its antigen is undetermined. From roughly 20,000 to 1,000,000 sorted cells, naive CD8 libraries were generated with 10%, 30% or 50% RNA. Sorting was used to obtain naive CD8 T cells (CD8+CD4-CCR7+CD45RA+). CDR3 length: 14 amino acids. V was cut by 7 bases and J by 0 bases, with 12 bases left in between. Using its own MiXCR run on the PCR reads, TCRdb lists one record per CDR3 protein. The table lists 85,000 to 120,000 distinct CDR3 sequences, less than 35% of them singletons, with around a tenth in the top ten. V and J are TRBV12-3 or TRBV12-4 and TRBJ2-5; D is tentatively TRBD1 or TRBD2 (5 bases each). The clonotype was recovered from a human donor in good health. Some libraries in this study had Jurkat cell RNA spiked in. The sequencing input was naive CD8+ T cells from blood, with Jurkat cell RNA spiked in. Subset defined: FACS-sorted CD8+CD4-CCR7+CD45RA+ naive T cells. The CDR3 DNA reads TGTGCCAGCATTTCGGGACCGAACCAAGAGACCCAGTACTTC. Protein product: CASISGPNQETQYF.